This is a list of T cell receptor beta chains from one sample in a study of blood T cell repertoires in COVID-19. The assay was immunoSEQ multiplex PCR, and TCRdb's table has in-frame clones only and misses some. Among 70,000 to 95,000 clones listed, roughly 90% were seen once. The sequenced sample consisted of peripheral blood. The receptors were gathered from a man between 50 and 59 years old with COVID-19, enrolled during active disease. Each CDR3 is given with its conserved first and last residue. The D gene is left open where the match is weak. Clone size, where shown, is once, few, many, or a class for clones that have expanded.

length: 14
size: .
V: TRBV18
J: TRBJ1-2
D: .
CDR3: CASSPGQSSYGYTF
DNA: TGTGCCAGCTCGCCCGGACAGAGTAGTTATGGCTACACCTTC

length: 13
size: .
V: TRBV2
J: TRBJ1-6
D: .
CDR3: CASSVLPGSPLHF
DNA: TGTGCCAGCAGTGTGCTGCCGGGATCACCCCTCCACTTT

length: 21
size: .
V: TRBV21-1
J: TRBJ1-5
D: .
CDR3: CASNNTVYRDRVVGGCQPQHF
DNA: TGTGCCAGCAATAATACGGTTTACCGGGACAGGGTTGTGGGAGGTTGTCAGCCCCAGCATTTT

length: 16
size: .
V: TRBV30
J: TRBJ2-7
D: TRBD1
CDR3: CAWTRLPGQGGSEQYF
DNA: TGTGCCTGGACTAGGCTTCCGGGACAGGGGGGTTCCGAGCAGTACTTC

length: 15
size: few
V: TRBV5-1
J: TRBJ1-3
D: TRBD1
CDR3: CASSVGDSTGNTIYF
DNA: TGCGCCAGCAGTGTTGGGGACAGTACTGGAAACACCATATATTTT

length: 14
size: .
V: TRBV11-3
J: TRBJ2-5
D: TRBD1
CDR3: CASSLDRGSETQYF
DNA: TGTGCCAGCAGCCTCGACAGGGGGAGCGAGACCCAGTACTTC

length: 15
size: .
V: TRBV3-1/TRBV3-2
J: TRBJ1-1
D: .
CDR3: CASSQVLLKNTEAFF
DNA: TGTGCCAGCAGCCAAGTGCTCCTAAAGAACACTGAAGCTTTCTTT

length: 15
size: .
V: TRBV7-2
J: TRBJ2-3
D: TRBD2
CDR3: CASRVTSGASDTQYF
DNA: TGTGCCAGCAGGGTCACTAGCGGAGCCTCAGATACGCAGTATTTT

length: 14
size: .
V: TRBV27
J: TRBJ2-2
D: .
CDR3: CASKRDTLTGELFF
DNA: TGTGCCAGCAAGAGGGACACCCTCACCGGGGAGCTGTTTTTT

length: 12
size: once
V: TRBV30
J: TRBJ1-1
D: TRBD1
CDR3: CALQGLGTEAFF
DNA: TGTGCCTTACAGGGGTTAGGGACTGAAGCTTTCTTT

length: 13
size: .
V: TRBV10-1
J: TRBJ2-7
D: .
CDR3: CASSDFTGSEQYF
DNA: TGCGCCAGCAGTGATTTTACGGGGAGCGAGCAGTACTTC

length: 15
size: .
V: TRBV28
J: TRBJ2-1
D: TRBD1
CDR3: CASRPTGTGYNEQFF
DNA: TGTGCCAGCAGGCCTACCGGGACAGGTTACAATGAGCAGTTCTTC

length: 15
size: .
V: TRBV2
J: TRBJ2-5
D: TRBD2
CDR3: CASTKTSGSQETQYF
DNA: TGTGCCAGCACCAAGACTAGCGGGTCACAAGAGACCCAGTACTTC

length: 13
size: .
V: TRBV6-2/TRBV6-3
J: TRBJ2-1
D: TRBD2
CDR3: CASSLSSGGEQFF
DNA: TGTGCCAGCAGCCTTTCTAGCGGGGGTGAGCAGTTCTTC

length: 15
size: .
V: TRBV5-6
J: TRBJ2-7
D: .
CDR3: CASSLLAGDVYEQYF
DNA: TGTGCCAGCAGCTTGCTAGCAGGGGATGTCTACGAGCAGTACTTC

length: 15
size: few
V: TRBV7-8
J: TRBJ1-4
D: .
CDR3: CASSKNRATNEKLFF
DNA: TGTGCCAGCAGCAAGAACAGGGCAACTAATGAAAAACTGTTTTTT

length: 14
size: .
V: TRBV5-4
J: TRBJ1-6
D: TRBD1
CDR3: CASSLSGQGAPLHF
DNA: TGTGCCAGCAGCTTGTCAGGACAGGGGGCACCCCTCCACTTT

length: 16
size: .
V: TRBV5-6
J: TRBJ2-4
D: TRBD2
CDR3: CASSPLADLAKNIQYF
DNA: TGTGCCAGCAGCCCTCTAGCGGACTTAGCCAAAAACATTCAGTACTTC

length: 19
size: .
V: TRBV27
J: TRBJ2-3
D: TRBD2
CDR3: CASSLTPGTSVGYTDTQYF
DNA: TGTGCCAGCAGTTTAACACCCGGGACTAGCGTTGGTTACACAGATACGCAGTATTTT

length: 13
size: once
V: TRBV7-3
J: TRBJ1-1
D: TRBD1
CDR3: CASSLTTGIEAFF
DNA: TGTGCCAGCAGCTTAACGACAGGGATTGAAGCTTTCTTT

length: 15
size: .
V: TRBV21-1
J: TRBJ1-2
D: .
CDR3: CASRNPGTGGNGYTF
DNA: TGTGCCAGCAGAAACCCCGGGACAGGGGGTAATGGCTACACCTTC

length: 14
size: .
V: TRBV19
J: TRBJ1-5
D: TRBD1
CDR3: CASSDTGGNQPQHF
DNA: TGTGCCAGTAGTGATACAGGGGGCAATCAGCCCCAGCATTTT

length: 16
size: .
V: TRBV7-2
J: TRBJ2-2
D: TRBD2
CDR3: CASSDGTSGVVGELFF
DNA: TGTGCCAGCAGCGACGGGACTAGCGGGGTTGTCGGGGAGCTGTTTTTT

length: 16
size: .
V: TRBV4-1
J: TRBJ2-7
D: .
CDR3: CASSQGSWRGANEQYF
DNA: TGCGCCAGCAGCCAAGGGTCCTGGCGGGGCGCAAACGAGCAGTACTTC

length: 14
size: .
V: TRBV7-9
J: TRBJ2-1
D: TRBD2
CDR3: CASRTSGAFYEQFF
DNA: TGTGCCAGCAGGACTAGCGGGGCATTCTATGAGCAGTTCTTC

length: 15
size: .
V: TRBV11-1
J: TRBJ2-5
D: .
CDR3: CASSLALTVEETQYF
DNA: TGTGCCAGCAGCTTAGCTCTAACAGTAGAAGAGACCCAGTACTTC

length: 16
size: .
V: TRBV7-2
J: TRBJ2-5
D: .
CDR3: CASSLMAQRYQETQYF
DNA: TGTGCCAGCAGCTTAATGGCTCAGCGGTACCAAGAGACCCAGTACTTC

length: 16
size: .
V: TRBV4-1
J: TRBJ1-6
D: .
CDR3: CASSQSLVTGNSPLHF
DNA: TGCGCCAGCAGCCAATCTTTGGTGACAGGCAATTCACCCCTCCACTTT

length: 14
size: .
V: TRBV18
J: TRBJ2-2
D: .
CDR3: CASSPGLNTGELFF
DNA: TGTGCCAGCTCACCGGGGCTTAACACCGGGGAGCTGTTTTTT

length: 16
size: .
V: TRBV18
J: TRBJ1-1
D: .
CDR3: CASSPQDYHMRTEAFF
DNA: TGTGCCAGCTCACCACAGGACTACCACATGCGTACTGAAGCTTTCTTT

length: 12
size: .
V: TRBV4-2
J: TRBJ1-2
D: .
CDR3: CASSQQGGGYTF
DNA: TGTGCCAGCAGCCAACAGGGAGGTGGCTACACCTTC

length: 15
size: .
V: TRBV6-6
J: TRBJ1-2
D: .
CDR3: CASSFPDTPNYGYTF
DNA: TGTGCCAGCAGTTTTCCGGACACGCCTAACTATGGCTACACCTTC

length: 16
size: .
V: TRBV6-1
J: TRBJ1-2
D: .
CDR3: CASSEVWGDAVYGYTF
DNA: TGTGCCAGCAGTGAAGTCTGGGGAGATGCGGTCTATGGCTACACCTTC

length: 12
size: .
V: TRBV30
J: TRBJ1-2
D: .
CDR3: CAWSVPLVDYTF
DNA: TGTGCCTGGAGTGTACCCTTAGTTGACTACACCTTC

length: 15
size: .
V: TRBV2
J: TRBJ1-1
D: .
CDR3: CASRSKGALNTEAFF
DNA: TGTGCCAGCAGATCGAAAGGGGCCTTGAACACTGAAGCTTTCTTT

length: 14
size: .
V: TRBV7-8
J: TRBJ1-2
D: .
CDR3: CASSLARTASHYTF
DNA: TGTGCCAGCAGCTTAGCTAGGACAGCCTCGCACTACACCTTC

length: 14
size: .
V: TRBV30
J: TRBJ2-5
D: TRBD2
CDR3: CAWGERGGEETQYF
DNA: TGTGCCTGGGGGGAGCGGGGGGGCGAAGAGACCCAGTACTTC

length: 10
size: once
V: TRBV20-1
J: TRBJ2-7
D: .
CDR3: CSARLYEQYF
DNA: TGCAGTGCTAGATTATACGAGCAGTACTTC

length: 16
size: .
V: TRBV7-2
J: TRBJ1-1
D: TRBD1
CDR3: CASSGQTGGRYTEAFF
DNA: TGTGCCAGCAGCGGACAGACAGGGGGGCGGTACACTGAAGCTTTCTTT

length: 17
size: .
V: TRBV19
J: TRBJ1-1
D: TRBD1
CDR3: CASSPNRGQGARTEAFF
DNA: TGTGCCAGTAGCCCCAACCGGGGCCAGGGGGCGCGAACTGAAGCTTTCTTT

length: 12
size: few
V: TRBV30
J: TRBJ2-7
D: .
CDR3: CAWSVQFYEQYF
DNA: TGTGCCTGGAGTGTACAGTTTTACGAGCAGTACTTC

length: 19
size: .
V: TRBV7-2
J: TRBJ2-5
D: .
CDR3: CASSLEGSTGTTHRGTQYF
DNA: TGTGCCAGCAGCTTAGAGGGTTCTACAGGGACTACCCACCGGGGGACCCAGTACTTC

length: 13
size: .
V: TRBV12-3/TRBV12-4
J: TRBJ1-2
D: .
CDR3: CASSLLEGYGYTF
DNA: TGTGCCAGCAGCTTACTGGAGGGTTATGGCTACACCTTC

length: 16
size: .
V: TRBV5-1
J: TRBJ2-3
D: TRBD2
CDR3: CASSLAGGILGDTQYF
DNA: TGCGCCAGCAGCTTGGCGGGAGGGATCCTTGGAGATACGCAGTATTTT

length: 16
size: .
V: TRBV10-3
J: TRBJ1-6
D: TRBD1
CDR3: CAISESGTGTWSPLHF
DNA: TGTGCCATCAGTGAATCCGGGACAGGGACTTGGTCACCCCTCCACTTT

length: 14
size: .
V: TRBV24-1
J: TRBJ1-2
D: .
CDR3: CATSDFPGSAGYTF
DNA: TGTGCCACCAGTGATTTCCCAGGGTCCGCTGGCTACACCTTC

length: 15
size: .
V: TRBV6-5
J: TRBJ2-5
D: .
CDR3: CASRSSRSGVGTQYF
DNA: TGTGCCAGCAGGTCCTCAAGATCGGGGGTCGGGACCCAGTACTTC

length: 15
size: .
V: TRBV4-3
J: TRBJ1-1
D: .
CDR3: CASSQQGYQDTEAFF
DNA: TGCGCCAGCAGCCAACAGGGGTATCAGGACACTGAAGCTTTCTTT

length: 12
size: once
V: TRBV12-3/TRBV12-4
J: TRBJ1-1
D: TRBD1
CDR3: CASSLRGGPAFF
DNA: TGTGCCAGCAGTTTAAGAGGGGGCCCAGCTTTCTTT

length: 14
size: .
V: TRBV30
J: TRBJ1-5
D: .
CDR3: CAWSLDSLGQPQHF
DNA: TGTGCCTGGAGTCTTGACAGCCTGGGGCAGCCCCAGCATTTT

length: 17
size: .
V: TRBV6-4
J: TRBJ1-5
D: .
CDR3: CASSTLRGGPRNQPQHF
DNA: TGTGCCAGCAGTACCCTCCGGGGGGGGCCTCGCAATCAGCCCCAGCATTTT

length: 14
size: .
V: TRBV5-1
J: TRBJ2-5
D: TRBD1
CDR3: CASSTGTGQETQYF
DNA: TGCGCCAGCAGCACTGGGACAGGTCAAGAGACCCAGTACTTC